The text below deals with one T cell receptor (beta chain). The data belong to a study of blood T cell repertoires in COVID-19. As for the study in general: Acute-phase and convalescent COVID-19 samples originated in the United States, Italy and Spain. PBMCs, B-cell-depleted T cells, or T cells provided the cDNA or gDNA that made up the material.

V shed 6 bases and J shed 10 bases, with 16 bases lying between them. This CDR3 region has 13 residues. Germline CDR1 and CDR2: SNHLY and FYNNEI. In the source study's methods: Counts of nucleated cells, estimated from reference gene primer amplification, were obtained. Method: immunoSEQ multiplex PCR; TCRdb's copy keeps in-frame clones and lacks some. V and J calls and clone size come straight from that table; D and trimming were deduced from the DNA. The table lists about 130,000 clones, 80% to 90% of them singletons. The source of this sequence is a man between 50 and 59 years old with active COVID-19. The V gene is TRBV2, the J gene TRBJ2-1; weak D call: TRBD2 (5 bases). The sample was peripheral blood. The CDR3 loop reads CASRKTPAGEQFF. As DNA, the CDR3 is TGTGCCAGCAGAAAGACTCCCGCGGGCGAGCAGTTCTTC.